The source of this T cell receptor beta chain is a study of blood T cell repertoires in COVID-19. Study as a whole: Samples representing acute and convalescent COVID-19 were sourced from the United States, Italy and Spain. In each case, the material was cDNA or gDNA derived from T cells, B-cell-depleted T cells, or PBMCs.

As processed by the authors: How many nucleated cells were present was estimated from reference gene primer amplification. TCRdb keeps only in-frame clones here, not all; method: immunoSEQ multiplex PCR. V and J calls and clone size are those listed in that table; D and trimming were worked out from the DNA. This table has approximately 100,000 clones, approximately 85% appearing once. CDR3 length: 12 residues. The germline V gene encodes CDR1 KGHDR and CDR2 SFDVKD. V was pared by 3 bases and J by 5 bases, with 6 bases between. Sample: peripheral blood. The genes are TRBV24-1 and TRBJ2-5; D remains ambiguous. This receptor was identified in a human donor in a cohort sampled during active COVID-19. CDR3 residues: CATSDPRETQYF. The CDR3 DNA reads TGTGCCACCAGTGATCCTAGGGAGACCCAGTACTTC.